This T cell receptor beta chain was sequenced during a study of T cells in Graves' hyperthyroidism and ophthalmopathy. Blood was sampled at initial diagnosis of hyperthyroidism, prior to onset of any ophthalmopathy symptoms. Amplified TCR beta CDR3 regions came from RNA transcripts. An initial round of RT-PCR targeting the TCR CDR3 relied on the HTBI primer set. TCRdb analysed the multiplex PCR reads with MiXCR anew, one entry per CDR3 protein. The sample holds hundreds of thousands of distinct CDR3 sequences; roughly a sixth are singletons and the top ten take 16%. The CDR3 has 13 amino acids. Germline V gene data show CDR1 as LGHNA and CDR2 as YSLEER. V lost 1 base to trimming and J lost 5 bases, with 8 bases between them.

The TCR sequence derives from a woman in her fifties or sixties with Graves' hyperthyroidism that later progressed to Graves' ophthalmopathy. The rearrangement links TRBV4-3 to TRBJ2-5; no reliable D call. The material sequenced was blood. The CDR3 protein is CASSQVVEETQYF. DNA for the CDR3: TGCGCCAGCAGCCAAGTGGTCGAGGAGACCCAGTACTTC.